This entry lists 13 T cell receptor beta chains sequenced from one sample in a study. One entry per CDR3 protein results from TCRdb running MiXCR on the 5' RACE reads. The table records over 50,000 distinct CDR3 sequences, almost 30% of them present only once. The sequencing input was tumor-infiltrating naive CD4+ T cells sorted from the breast tumor. Subset described: naive CD4+ T cells, CD4+CD45RA+CD25-. The receptors derive from a female donor with breast cancer.

Turning to this clonotype: A read error may account for a junction end that differs from germline. The CDR3 coding sequence is TGTACCAGCTCACGTGACAGCACCGGGGAGCTGTTTTTT. This translates into CTSSRDSTGELFF. The rearrangement uses TRBV18 and TRBJ2-2; D perhaps matches TRBD1 (5 bases). Germline CDR1 is KGHSH and CDR2 is LQKENI. The CDR3 is 13 amino acids.

The J gene is TRBJ2-1, the V gene TRBV7-3; 7 bases are a match to TRBD1. Germline values: CDR1 SGHTA, CDR2 FQGTGA. This CDR3 is 16 amino acids long. V gave up 5 bases and J gave up 0 bases; unmatched junction bases: 7. The CDR3 here is CASSKKTGSSYNEQFF. In nucleotides, the CDR3 is TGTGCCAGCAGCAAAAAGACAGGGAGCTCCTACAATGAGCAGTTCTTC.

This clonotype was observed a few times. The chain is built from TRBV6-1 and TRBJ2-7, with TRBD1 as a possible D gene (7 bases). The CDR3 spans 13 residues. CDR1 and CDR2 (germline): MNHNS, SASEGT. Between the trimmed V and J ends, which lost 4 bases and 5 bases, there was a span of 12 bases. CDR3 coding DNA: TGTGCCAGCAGTGCGCAGGGGGGCCACGAGCAGTACTTC. This gives the protein CASSAQGGHEQYF.

Worth noting for this clonotype: A single base separates this from a much larger clone, so it may be a read error. This sequence joins TRBV7-3 and TRBJ2-5; TRBD2 matches at 9 bases. Germline values: CDR1 SGHTA, CDR2 FQGTGA. Trimming cost V 1 base and J 5 bases; bases outside gene matches: 11. This CDR3 contains 17 residues. CDR3 residues: CASSLKGSRGGWETQYF. The CDR3 DNA is TGTGCCAGCAGCTTAAAAGGCTCGCGGGGGGGCTGGGAGACCCAGTACTTC.

The table lists this clonotype with a few counts. The chain recombines TRBV20-1 with TRBJ1-1, with D uncertain. V was shortened by 0 bases and J by 10 bases, with 12 bases between the two germline ends. The length of the CDR3 is 12 residues. Germline lookup yields CDR1 DFQATT and CDR2 SNEGSKA (reference sequence). CDR3 sequence (DNA): TGCAGTGCTAGAGATGCCCGGGCGGGAGCTTTCTTT. Translating gives CSARDARAGAFF.

This clonotype was detected ten times or more. The chain's CDR3 is CASSHTGTADNEQFF. The DNA of the CDR3 is TGCGCCAGCAGCCACACCGGGACAGCCGACAATGAGCAGTTCTTC. The chain uses TRBV4-1 and TRBJ2-1; 7 nucleotides match TRBD1. The CDR3 covers 15 residues. V lost 3 bases, J lost 5 bases, and 7 bases stayed unmatched. Germline CDR1 MGHRA, CDR2 YSYEKL.

The chain carries TRBV9 and TRBJ1-3; the D gene is possibly TRBD1 (6 bases). V lost 7 bases, J lost 0 bases, and 17 bases lay in between. CDR3 length equals 16 residues. Per germline, CDR1 SGDLS and CDR2 YYNGEE. CDR3 nucleotides: TGTGCCAGCGGGAAGGGGGACGTATCCTCTGGAAACACCATATATTTT. It specifies CASGKGDVSSGNTIYF.

This chain joins TRBV6-5 and TRBJ2-7; D may correspond to TRBD1 or TRBD2 (7 bases each). The V end lost 2 bases, the J end lost 5 bases, and 13 bases lay between the germline ends. The CDR3 is made up of 14 amino acids. CDR1 is MNHEY, CDR2 SVGAGI, per germline. The CDR3 sequence: CASSYRGGGHEQYF. For the CDR3, the DNA is TGTGCCAGCAGTTACCGGGGAGGGGGCCACGAGCAGTACTTC.

The chain recombines TRBV7-2 with TRBJ1-3, with 9 nucleotides matching TRBD1. The CDR3 runs 17 residues. J lost 0 bases, V lost 1 base, and 4 bases had no gene match. CDR1 and CDR2 from the germline V gene are SGHTA and FQGNSA. This chain's CDR3 is CASSLVGTGNSGNTIYF. For the CDR3, the DNA is TGTGCCAGCAGCTTAGTCGGGACAGGGAACTCTGGAAACACCATATATTTT.

This clonotype was observed many times. The chain links TRBV6-5 to TRBJ2-2; 8 nucleotides match TRBD1. The CDR3 runs 19 residues. Germline loops: CDR1 MNHEY, CDR2 SVGAGI. V lost 2 bases, J lost 1 base, and 12 bases stayed unmatched. The CDR3 DNA reads as TGTGCCAGCAGTTACGGATCAGGGGGCAACAAGATGAACACCGGGGAGCTGTTTTTT. Its protein product is CASSYGSGGNKMNTGELFF.

This clonotype was counted a few times. This rearrangement joins TRBV6-5 to TRBJ1-1, with a tentative D call TRBD1 (6 bases). V was cut by 5 bases and J by 0 bases, with 13 bases left in between. The CDR3 has 15 amino acids. Germline V gene lookup returns CDR1 MNHEY and CDR2 SVGAGI. CDR3 residues: CASSQSNRVNTEAFF. In DNA form, the CDR3 reads TGTGCCAGCAGTCAAAGTAACAGGGTGAACACTGAAGCTTTCTTT.

This clonotype was seen only a few times. The gene calls are TRBV5-4 and TRBJ2-1; D remains ambiguous. Per the germline V gene, CDR1 is SGHNT and CDR2 is YYREEE (reference sequence). This CDR3 is 13 amino acids long. V was shortened by 5 bases and J by 6 bases, with 12 bases between the two germline ends. The CDR3, as DNA: TGTGCCAGCAGGTTAATGGCTGGCAATGAGCAGTTCTTC. It encodes CASRLMAGNEQFF.

The chain joins TRBV27 to TRBJ1-2, with 7 bases that match TRBD1. Germline V gene data show CDR1 as MNHEY and CDR2 as SMNVEV (reference sequence). The CDR3 contains 16 residues. Trimming at V came to 5 bases and at J to 0 bases, leaving 9 bases not matched to a gene. CDR3 sequence: CASSPKGQTPNYGYTF. CDR3 nucleotide sequence: TGTGCCAGCAGTCCGAAGGGACAGACCCCTAACTATGGCTACACCTTC.